Listed below are T cell receptor beta chains from one sample, sequenced in a study of OX40 agonist ivuxolimab in advanced cancers. Produced via immunoSEQ multiplex PCR; TCRdb's table is partial and in-frame only. The table records around 110,000 clones, about 94% of them present only once. The input for sequencing was CD4+ or CD8+ T cells sorted from blood, taken in a trial of the OX40 agonist ivuxolimab. The receptors shown here come from an adult with an advanced solid tumor such as melanoma, head and neck, liver or kidney cancer. Each CDR3 is given without its conserved first and last residue. The order of the fields is J gene, V gene, CDR3 protein.

TRBJ2-7 TRBV28 ASSQPPHYEQY
TRBJ2-7 TRBV5-1 ASSPDGSYEQY
TRBJ1-3 TRBV6-5 ASSYSGRSGNTIY
TRBJ1-1 TRBV7-2 ASSPRSVTNTEAF
TRBJ1-5 TRBV28 ASITGGRNQPQH
TRBJ1-1 TRBV11-1 ASSLATGVTEAF
TRBJ2-5 TRBV5-1 ASSLGGRETQY
TRBJ2-3 TRBV11-2 ASSLDRRTDTQY
TRBJ2-7 TRBV28 ASSRDRTTTYEQY
TRBJ2-2 TRBV6-5 ASRSWELF
TRBJ2-3 TRBV5-1 ASSPPGEITDTQY
TRBJ1-3 TRBV5-1 ASSLVVGGFGSGNTIY
TRBJ1-6 TRBV18 ASSEPNSPLH
TRBJ2-7 TRBV5-1 ASSWGQGSYEQY
TRBJ2-3 TRBV6-6 ASSRDNTDTQY
TRBJ2-7 TRBV19 ASSREVTSAEQY
TRBJ2-5 TRBV18 ASSPGQGRGETQY
TRBJ2-7 TRBV19 ATMGSYEQY
TRBJ2-1 TRBV7-9 ASSPTLAGAYNEQF
TRBJ2-2 TRBV4-2 ASSQEGGQISGELF
TRBJ2-7 TRBV6-5 ASSPPRGDSYEQY
TRBJ1-5 TRBV7-2 ASSSGQSNQPQH
TRBJ2-5 TRBV18 ASSPLGETQY
TRBJ2-3 TRBV7-8 ASSWGTGLRTDTQY
TRBJ2-3 TRBV6-4 ASSDQGTTDTQY
TRBJ2-3 TRBV19 ASSIAGITDTQY
TRBJ1-1 TRBV21-1 ASPALFTEAF
TRBJ2-2 TRBV11-1 ASSLRVSGELF
TRBJ2-3 TRBV9 ASSVGAGGSTDTQY
TRBJ2-1 TRBV18 ASSPPRGKSYNEQF
TRBJ1-1 TRBV7-2 ASSLAHNTEAF
TRBJ2-1 TRBV30 AWSVLAGGPGNEQF
TRBJ1-6 TRBV6-5 ASSSAGDLNGSPLH
TRBJ1-1 TRBV7-3 ASSLSGAPETEAF
TRBJ2-7 TRBV14 ASSRGPTYEQY
TRBJ1-1 TRBV10-3 AIRPGESYTEAF
TRBJ2-7 TRBV19 ASREVGTGFSYEQY
TRBJ1-4 TRBV5-6 ASSRQQGPFKKLF
TRBJ1-1 TRBV2 ASSDRGRNTEAF
TRBJ1-4 TRBV6-5 ASRGGQGAYEKLF
TRBJ2-1 TRBV9 ASSVQGAWDNEQF
TRBJ2-5 TRBV11-3 ASSFGGGIEETQY
TRBJ1-6 TRBV2 ASSGGSRGNSPLH
TRBJ2-3 TRBV7-9 ASSLVLSGGTDTQY
TRBJ1-1 TRBV6-5 ASSQRTGLRAF
TRBJ2-3 TRBV5-1 ASSLDGRGTDTQY
TRBJ1-1 TRBV6-5 ASSYSGGLRNTEAF
TRBJ1-1 TRBV5-1 ASSFSQGTEAF
TRBJ2-5 TRBV5-1 ASSLGPSREETQY
TRBJ1-1 TRBV19 ATLQGGYTEAF
TRBJ2-2 TRBV29-1 SVGRLGALNTGELF
TRBJ1-2 TRBV28 ASSLGQPPGYT
TRBJ1-2 TRBV6-5 ASSKRRQMDGYT
TRBJ2-3 TRBV19 ASSITRGASTDTQY
TRBJ1-2 TRBV6-6 ASSYSATGWNYGYT